A selection of T cell receptor beta chains follows, all from one sample in a study of cytotoxic CD8 clonotypes in ibrutinib-treated CLL. TCRdb keeps only in-frame clones here, not all; method: immunoSEQ multiplex PCR. In the table there are tens of thousands of clones, approximately 87% of which are singletons. The sample consisted of PBMCs, taken after 24 months of ibrutinib treatment. These receptors all stem from a human donor with chronic lymphocytic leukemia. The CDR3 runs from the conserved cysteine through the conserved F or W. A D gene is named only where the DNA matches it firmly. Not every row has a clone size; where given, it reads once, few, many or a size class.

V gene	D gene	clone size	J gene	CDR3 protein	CDR3 DNA
TRBV10-1	NA	few	TRBJ2-2	CASSYEQDTGPGELFF	TGCGCCAGCAGCTACGAACAGGACACGGGGCCCGGGGAGCTGTTTTTT
TRBV5-4	NA	few	TRBJ2-2	CASSLAVGGELFF	TGTGCCAGCAGCTTGGCGGTAGGCGGGGAGCTGTTTTTT
TRBV10-1	NA	NA	TRBJ2-7	CASSRTGSYEQYF	TGCGCCAGCAGTCGGACTGGGTCCTACGAGCAGTACTTC
TRBV5-1	TRBD1	NA	TRBJ2-2	CASSLAPTGTGSTGELFF	TGCGCCAGCAGCTTGGCGCCAACCGGGACAGGGAGCACCGGGGAGCTGTTTTTT
TRBV28	NA	NA	TRBJ2-7	CASSPHLGGRTEQYF	TGTGCCAGCAGTCCCCATCTTGGCGGACGAACCGAGCAGTACTTC
TRBV11-2	TRBD1	NA	TRBJ2-3	CASSQGTGGTDTQYF	TGTGCCAGCAGCCAAGGGACAGGGGGCACAGATACGCAGTATTTT
TRBV28	NA	NA	TRBJ2-3	CASSVTRDPQYF	TGTGCCAGCAGCGTAACTAGGGATCCGCAGTATTTT
TRBV6-5	NA	NA	TRBJ2-7	CASSTRQGEYYEQYF	TGTGCCAGCAGCACCCGCCAGGGAGAATACTACGAGCAGTACTTC
TRBV7-3	NA	NA	TRBJ1-2	CASSLAPAGAIDGYTF	TGTGCCAGCAGCTTAGCGCCCGCGGGGGCGATCGATGGCTACACCTTC
TRBV10-2	NA	NA	TRBJ1-2	CASSGDRSGGYTF	TGCGCCAGCAGCGGTGACAGGTCTGGCGGCTACACCTTC
TRBV30	NA	few	TRBJ1-2	CAWSHSGGNYGYTF	TGTGCCTGGAGCCACTCCGGCGGTAACTATGGCTACACCTTC
TRBV6-1	NA	few	TRBJ1-5	CASSQGLSNQPQHF	TGTGCCAGCAGTCAGGGGCTTAGCAATCAGCCCCAGCATTTT
TRBV5-6	NA	NA	TRBJ2-2	CASSLDVWGANTGELFF	TGTGCCAGCAGCTTGGACGTGTGGGGGGCGAACACCGGGGAGCTGTTTTTT
TRBV13	NA	NA	TRBJ2-7	CASSQGRSYEQYF	TGTGCCAGCAGCCAAGGAAGGTCCTACGAGCAGTACTTC
TRBV10-3	TRBD2	NA	TRBJ2-5	CAISESGLAKETQYF	TGTGCCATCAGCGAGTCTGGACTAGCTAAAGAGACCCAGTACTTC
TRBV7-2	NA	NA	TRBJ1-1	CASRPREANTEAFF	TGTGCCAGCAGACCCAGGGAAGCGAACACTGAAGCTTTCTTT
TRBV28	TRBD2	NA	TRBJ2-1	CASSRTSGMGEQFF	TGTGCCAGCAGCAGGACTAGCGGGATGGGGGAGCAGTTCTTC
TRBV7-9	TRBD2	NA	TRBJ2-1	CASSPPGLAGGEQFF	TGTGCCAGCAGCCCCCCGGGACTAGCAGGCGGTGAGCAGTTCTTC
TRBV5-1	NA	NA	TRBJ2-7	CASSERLTSTLEQYF	TGCGCCAGCAGCGAAAGGTTGACCTCTACGTTGGAGCAGTACTTC
TRBV7-2	NA	NA	TRBJ2-7	CASSLGPIREQYF	TGTGCCAGCAGCTTAGGGCCGATTCGTGAGCAGTACTTC
TRBV21-1	NA	NA	TRBJ2-7	CASSNQVGTSYEQYF	TGTGCCAGCAGCAACCAGGTCGGCACCTCCTACGAGCAGTACTTC
TRBV15	TRBD1	NA	TRBJ1-5	CATSRAGTGDNQPQHF	TGTGCCACCAGCAGAGCCGGGACAGGGGACAATCAGCCCCAGCATTTT
TRBV15	TRBD2	NA	TRBJ2-4	CATSRDSGRGAKNIQYF	TGTGCCACCAGCAGAGATAGCGGGAGGGGAGCCAAAAACATTCAGTACTTC
TRBV11-3	TRBD1	NA	TRBJ2-1	CASSSSTGPHNEQFF	TGTGCCAGCAGCTCTTCGACAGGGCCCCACAATGAGCAGTTCTTC
TRBV4-2	NA	few	TRBJ1-2	CASSLRTGGGYTF	TGTGCCAGCAGCCTAAGAACGGGGGGTGGCTACACCTTC
TRBV29-1	TRBD1	NA	TRBJ2-5	CSADRGETQYF	TGCAGCGCGGACAGGGGAGAGACCCAGTACTTC
TRBV19	NA	NA	TRBJ2-7	CASSIAAGGYEQYF	TGTGCCAGTAGTATTGCGGCAGGGGGGTACGAGCAGTACTTC
TRBV11-1	TRBD1	few	TRBJ2-5	CASSHGQGWQTQYF	TGTGCCAGCAGCCATGGACAGGGATGGCAGACCCAGTACTTC
TRBV11-3	NA	many	TRBJ2-2	CASSSRDPGELFF	TGTGCCAGCAGTAGCAGGGACCCCGGGGAGCTGTTTTTT
TRBV18	NA	NA	TRBJ1-2	CASSPSSGPNYGYTF	TGTGCCAGCTCACCGTCTAGCGGACCTAACTATGGCTACACCTTC
TRBV5-5	TRBD1	NA	TRBJ2-5	CASSWDRRQETQYF	TGTGCCAGCAGCTGGGACAGGAGGCAAGAGACCCAGTACTTC
TRBV28	NA	NA	TRBJ2-3	CASSTPYRSTDTQYF	TGTGCCAGCAGTACTCCCTACAGGAGCACAGATACGCAGTATTTT
TRBV2	NA	NA	TRBJ2-1	CASSVVTAALNEQFF	TGTGCCAGCAGTGTGGTGACAGCCGCATTAAATGAGCAGTTCTTC
TRBV4-2	NA	NA	TRBJ2-3	CASSQDRFNTQYF	TGTGCCAGCAGCCAAGATAGGTTTAATACGCAGTATTTT
TRBV28	TRBD1	NA	TRBJ2-7	CASSFPGTGWYEQYF	TGTGCCAGCAGTTTCCCCGGGACAGGTTGGTACGAGCAGTACTTC
TRBV2	NA	NA	TRBJ2-2	CASTAGPGELFF	TGTGCCAGCACAGCAGGACCCGGGGAGCTGTTTTTT
TRBV5-5	NA	NA	TRBJ1-1	CASRVGGASTEAFF	TGTGCCAGCAGAGTCGGGGGGGCGAGCACTGAAGCTTTCTTT
TRBV10-3	NA	NA	TRBJ2-7	CATSVRDSNYEQYF	TGTGCCACCTCCGTCCGGGACTCAAACTACGAGCAGTACTTC
TRBV2	TRBD2	NA	TRBJ2-5	CASSDSPSGRAGTQYF	TGTGCCAGCAGTGATTCGCCTAGCGGGAGGGCTGGGACCCAGTACTTC
TRBV4-2	NA	NA	TRBJ1-1	CASSPGLFRGNTEAFF	TGTGCCAGCAGCCCGGGACTGTTTCGAGGTAACACTGAAGCTTTCTTT
TRBV6-6	NA	NA	TRBJ1-1	CASSYSQQSDEAFF	TGTGCCAGCAGTTACTCGCAGCAATCAGACGAAGCTTTCTTT
TRBV5-1	NA	NA	TRBJ2-7	CASSPSPESYEQYF	TGCGCCAGCAGCCCCTCACCGGAGTCCTACGAGCAGTACTTC
TRBV10-3	NA	NA	TRBJ1-2	CAISVDTNYGYTF	TGTGCCATCAGTGTGGACACAAACTATGGCTACACCTTC
TRBV6-5	NA	NA	TRBJ2-3	CASRAGFTDTQYF	TGTGCCAGCAGGGCAGGGTTCACGGATACGCAGTATTTT